The source of this T cell receptor (beta chain) is a study of blood T cell repertoires in COVID-19. Study-wide background: The study drew acute and convalescent COVID-19 samples from the United States, Italy and Spain.

Authors' data handling: Using reference gene primer amplification, nucleated cell counts were estimated. Profiled with immunoSEQ multiplex PCR; TCRdb holds only in-frame clones, not every one. V, J and clone size derive from that table, while D and trimming were established from the DNA sequence. The data contain about 76,000 clones, around 80% of them singletons. The CDR3 is made up of 16 amino acids. Trimming removed 1 base from V and 7 bases from J; junction bases left unmatched: 11. Germline CDR1 and CDR2: MDHEN and SYDVKM. What was sequenced was peripheral blood. The genes are TRBV28 and TRBJ2-5; 8 bases fit TRBD2. The source of this sequence is a human donor in a cohort sampled during active COVID-19. The chain's CDR3 is CASSLFRSGVGGTQYF. CDR3 DNA sequence: TGTGCCAGCAGTTTATTTCGTAGCGGGGTCGGGGGGACCCAGTACTTC.